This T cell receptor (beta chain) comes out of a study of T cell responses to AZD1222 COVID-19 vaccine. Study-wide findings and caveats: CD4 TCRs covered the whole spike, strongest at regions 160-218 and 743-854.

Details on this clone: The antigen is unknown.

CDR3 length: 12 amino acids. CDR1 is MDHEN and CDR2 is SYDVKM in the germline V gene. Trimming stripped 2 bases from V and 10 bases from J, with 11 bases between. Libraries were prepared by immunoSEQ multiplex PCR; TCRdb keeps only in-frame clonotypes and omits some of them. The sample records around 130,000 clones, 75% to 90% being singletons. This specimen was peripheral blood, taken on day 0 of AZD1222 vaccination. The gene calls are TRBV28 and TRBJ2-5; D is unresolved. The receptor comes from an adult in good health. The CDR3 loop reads CASSLAPGGQYF. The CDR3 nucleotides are TGTGCCAGCAGTTTAGCACCCGGCGGCCAGTACTTC.